This entry lists 21 T cell receptor beta chains sequenced from one sample in a study of T cells in localized non-small cell lung cancer (dated by TCRdb to between 2020 and 2021). The method behind the library was the immunoSEQ multiplex PCR assay. This immuneACCESS table, as held by TCRdb, lists in-frame sequences with V and J called but not all clones. Of the missing ones, under half trace to an unresolved V gene in checked studies; the others have no known cause. The sample table shows tens of thousands of clones, and 86% are seen once. Over 15% of the sample is in the top ten clones. The source material was peripheral blood, sampled before any cancer treatment. The receptors originated from a male donor older than 55 with stage III squamous cell lung carcinoma.

The rearrangement uses TRBV6-5 and TRBJ1-1; the D is unclear. V was shortened by 2 bases and J by 2 bases, with 6 bases between the two germline ends. The CDR3 extends over 13 amino acids. Germline V gives CDR1 MNHEY, CDR2 SVGAGI. This CDR3 reads CASSYMLNTEAFF. DNA of the CDR3: TGTGCCAGCAGTTACATGTTAAACACTGAAGCTTTCTTT.

In its sample, this clone was seen once. The chain uses TRBV29-1 and TRBJ2-2; 9 nucleotides line up with TRBD2. The CDR3 extends over 14 amino acids. Trimming at V came to 7 bases and at J to 7 bases, leaving 10 bases not matched to a gene. Germline loops: CDR1 SQVTM, CDR2 ANQGSEA. CDR3 protein: CSASRGGGNGELFF. DNA for the CDR3: TGCAGCGCCTCCCGCGGGGGGGGAAACGGGGAGCTGTTTTTT.

The genes are TRBV19 and TRBJ1-1, with TRBD1 matching 8 bases. The V segment lost 5 bases and the J segment 4 bases; nucleotides outside the gene matches: 3. The CDR3 has 13 residues. Germline CDR1 is LNHDA and CDR2 is SQIVND (reference sequence). In DNA form, the CDR3 reads TGTGCCAGTAGTCCGACAGGGGTCACTGAAGCTTTCTTT. Encoded protein: CASSPTGVTEAFF.

This clone was counted once. The chain employs TRBV7-3 and TRBJ2-1; D ambiguous. This CDR3 contains 16 residues. Trimming took 2 bases from V and 9 from J, leaving 20 bases between them. CDR1 and CDR2 from the germline V gene are SGHTA and FQGTGA. The DNA for the CDR3 is TGTGCCAGCAGCTTATTTCCCCAATCCAATTACGGTGAGCAGTTCTTC. Protein product: CASSLFPQSNYGEQFF.

V usage is TRBV11-2 and J usage is TRBJ2-5; D not certain. CDR3 size: 11 residues. Per the germline V gene, CDR1 is SGHAT and CDR2 is FQNNGV. V lost 5 bases, J lost 7 bases, and 8 bases lay in between. CDR3 protein: CASSPSVTQYF. CDR3 coding DNA: TGTGCCAGCAGCCCATCGGTGACCCAGTACTTC.

V gene TRBV5-1 combines with J gene TRBJ1-4, with 10 bases that match TRBD1. This CDR3 is 16 amino acids long. The V segment lost 4 bases and the J segment 8 bases; nucleotides outside the gene matches: 11. Germline V CDR1 and CDR2: SGHRS, YFSETQ. For the CDR3, the DNA is TGCGCCAGCAGCGTGGACCGGGACAGGGGAGACGAAAAACTGTTTTTT. Translated, it gives CASSVDRDRGDEKLFF.

A note on this clone: The junction differs from germline at one of its ends, possibly a read error. Other DNA sequences in this specimen translate into the identical CDR3. The CDR3 DNA follows: TGCGCCAGCAGCTTACAGAAAGTCGGGACCCAGTACTTC. This sequence encodes CASSLQKVGTQYF. J is TRBJ2-5 and V is TRBV7-2; no reliable D call. The CDR3 consists of 13 residues. CDR1 and CDR2 (germline): SGHTA, FQGNSA.

This clone was seen just once. The J gene is TRBJ2-5, the V gene TRBV27; 15 bases fit TRBD2. Germline V gives CDR1 MNHEY, CDR2 SMNVEV (reference sequence). The J segment lost 3 bases and the V segment lost 6 bases, leaving 17 bases of the junction unmatched. This CDR3 contains 20 residues. CDR3 nucleotide sequence: TGTGCCAGCAGCCGCGGACTAGCGGGAGGGCCGAGGGAGGGGGAAGAGACCCAGTACTTC. Its translation: CASSRGLAGGPREGEETQYF.

The chain carries TRBV6-6 and TRBJ2-7; either TRBD1 or TRBD2 may fit D (5 bases each). CDR1 is MNHNY and CDR2 is SVGAGI in the germline V gene (reference sequence). Trimming removed 6 bases from V and 0 bases from J, with 9 bases in between. This CDR3 region has 13 residues. This chain's CDR3 is CASRRGSSYEQYF. CDR3 coding DNA: TGTGCCAGCAGGAGGGGCAGCTCCTACGAGCAGTACTTC.

The chain couples TRBV4-2 to TRBJ2-5; D unresolved. CDR1 and CDR2 (germline): LGHNA, YNFKEQ. There are 15 residues in the CDR3. V lost 4 bases and J 1 base, leaving 13 bases between the germline ends. The CDR3 DNA follows: TGTGCCAGCAGCCCCCCGGGTTCTTCCCAAGAGACCCAGTACTTC. Translation: CASSPPGSSQETQYF.

This clone was observed a single time. The genes are TRBV7-3 and TRBJ2-1; no clear D. This CDR3 has 13 amino acids. Deletions cut 5 bases from V and 8 bases from J, with 13 bases between. CDR1 SGHTA and CDR2 FQGTGA come from the germline V gene. CDR3 sequence reads: CASSPSGWDEQFF. Here the CDR3 DNA reads TGTGCCAGCAGCCCATCTGGATGGGATGAGCAGTTCTTC.

CDR3 residues: CASAVSRNSYNEQFF. The CDR3 nucleotides read TGTGCCAGCGCGGTCAGCAGGAACTCCTACAATGAGCAGTTCTTC. The chain uses TRBV27 and TRBJ2-1; no clear D. Looked up from germline, CDR1 is MNHEY and CDR2 is SMNVEV (reference sequence). The CDR3 is 15 residues long. Trimming cost V 8 bases and J 0 bases, with 14 bases left between them.

This clone came up many times. V is TRBV29-1 and J is TRBJ1-1; TRBD1 is a possible D gene (5 bases). Germline CDR1 reads SQVTM; CDR2 reads ANQGSEA. This CDR3 contains 16 residues. The V and J ends lost 4 bases and 0 bases respectively, with 18 bases between them. For the CDR3, the DNA is TGCAGCGTTGCGGCCTACGGGGGGGGAATGAACACTGAAGCTTTCTTT. As protein: CSVAAYGGGMNTEAFF.

The rearrangement joins TRBV7-6 to TRBJ1-1; D is unresolved. Trimming removed 1 base from V and 3 bases from J, with 6 bases in between. Germline CDR1 SGHVS, CDR2 FNYEAQ. The CDR3 loop spans 13 amino acids. Here the CDR3 reads CASSLVQDTEAFF. The CDR3 DNA reads TGTGCCAGCAGCTTAGTTCAGGACACTGAAGCTTTCTTT.

The CDR3 protein is CASSVDGTGNQPQHF. DNA for the CDR3: TGTGCCAGCAGCGTAGACGGGACGGGCAATCAGCCCCAGCATTTT. The rearrangement uses TRBV9 and TRBJ1-5, with TRBD1 as a possible D gene (5 bases). Trimming took off 0 bases at V and 2 bases at J, with 9 bases between the two ends. Germline V gene sequence: CDR1 SGDLS, CDR2 YYNGEE. This CDR3 is 15 amino acids long. Supplemented by reference TRBV9 and TRBJ1-5, the full variable domain reads DSGVTQTPKHLITATGQRVTLRCSPRSGDLSVYWYQQSLDQGLQFLIQYYNGEERAKGNILERFSAQQFPDLHSELNLSSLELGDSALYFCASSVDGTGNQPQHFGDGTRLSIL.

The V call is TRBV19, the J call TRBJ2-1; 10 positions match TRBD2. The junction had 10 bases not matched to a gene; V was cut back by 0 bases and J by 5 bases. The CDR3 is made up of 18 amino acids. Per germline, CDR1 LNHDA and CDR2 SQIVND (reference sequence). The CDR3 spells CASSIEPLAGVWDNEQFF. In DNA form, the CDR3 reads TGTGCCAGTAGTATAGAACCTCTAGCGGGAGTATGGGACAATGAGCAGTTCTTC.

The V call is TRBV2, the J call TRBJ1-5; D is possibly TRBD1 (6 bases). In germline, CDR1 is SNHLY, CDR2 FYNNEI. Trimming removed 7 bases at V and 11 bases at J, with 18 bases between. The length of the CDR3 is 13 residues. CDR3 nucleotide sequence: TGTGCCAGCACCGGAGGACAGATCGTCACCCAGCATTTT. The encoded protein is CASTGGQIVTQHF.

The V gene is TRBV19, the J gene TRBJ1-2; the D gene is possibly TRBD1 (5 bases). CDR1 is LNHDA and CDR2 is SQIVND in the germline V gene (reference sequence). The CDR3 covers 16 residues. V dropped 6 bases and J dropped 5 bases, with 22 bases sitting between them. Here the CDR3 DNA reads TGTGCCAGTAGCCCCACAGGATTGGGCAGAGCGTATGGCTACACCTTC. This codes for CASSPTGLGRAYGYTF. The full variable domain, its missing parts supplied by reference TRBV19 and TRBJ1-2, is DGGITQSPKYLFRKEGQNVTLSCEQNLNHDAMYWYRQDPGQGLRLIYYSQIVNDFQKGDIAEGYSVSREKKESFPLTVTSAQKNPTAFYLCASSPTGLGRAYGYTFGSGTRLTVV.

The gene calls are TRBV5-1 and TRBJ2-7; D possibly matches TRBD1 or TRBD2 (5 bases each). The germline V gene has CDR1 SGHRS and CDR2 YFSETQ. The V end was cut by 5 bases, the J end by 7 bases, with 10 bases between. The CDR3 runs to 11 residues. In DNA, the CDR3 is TGCGCCAGCAGGGAAGGGGAGGAGCAGTACTTC. Protein product: CASREGEEQYF.

CDR3: CASSYGGRGGGYTF. CDR3 nucleotides: TGTGCCAGCAGTTATGGGGGCAGGGGTGGTGGCTACACCTTC. The chain combines TRBV6-6 with TRBJ1-2, with D possibly being TRBD1 (6 bases). CDR1 and CDR2 from the germline V gene are MNHNY and SVGAGI (reference sequence). The V gene lost 3 bases and the J gene lost 7 bases, with 15 bases spanning the gap. The CDR3 is 14 residues long.

The chain links TRBV5-1 to TRBJ2-3; 11 bases match TRBD2. Germline V lookup: CDR1 SGHRS, CDR2 YFSETQ. After removal of 5 bases from V and 5 bases from J, the junction contained 4 bases not matched to a gene. CDR3 size: 14 residues. Written as DNA, the CDR3 is TGCGCCAGCAGACTAGCGGGGGCGGGAGATACGCAGTATTTT. It specifies CASRLAGAGDTQYF.